This record concerns one T cell receptor (beta chain) sequence. Its antigen is not identified. These data belong to a study of post-analysis software for immune sequencing data. Deletions cut 2 bases from V and 0 bases from J, with 7 bases between. This CDR3 is 15 amino acids long. In germline, CDR1 is LGHNA, CDR2 YNFKEQ. Presence of unique molecular identifiers characterized the TCR beta cDNA libraries. TCRdb fed the PCR reads into MiXCR, producing one record per CDR3 protein. The data contain approximately 460,000 distinct CDR3 sequences, around 40% of them singletons. Study-wide results and caveats: When patients were compared with controls, about five TRBV segments were more frequent, TRBV5-6, TRBV5-1 and TRBV20-1 among them.

The chain recombines TRBV4-2 with TRBJ2-2; D ambiguous. Sample: blood. The source is a girl aged 10 to 17 with multiple sclerosis. The CDR3 sequence: CASSQTPTNTGELFF. The CDR3 coding sequence is TGTGCCAGCAGCCAAACACCGACGAACACCGGGGAGCTGTTTTTT.